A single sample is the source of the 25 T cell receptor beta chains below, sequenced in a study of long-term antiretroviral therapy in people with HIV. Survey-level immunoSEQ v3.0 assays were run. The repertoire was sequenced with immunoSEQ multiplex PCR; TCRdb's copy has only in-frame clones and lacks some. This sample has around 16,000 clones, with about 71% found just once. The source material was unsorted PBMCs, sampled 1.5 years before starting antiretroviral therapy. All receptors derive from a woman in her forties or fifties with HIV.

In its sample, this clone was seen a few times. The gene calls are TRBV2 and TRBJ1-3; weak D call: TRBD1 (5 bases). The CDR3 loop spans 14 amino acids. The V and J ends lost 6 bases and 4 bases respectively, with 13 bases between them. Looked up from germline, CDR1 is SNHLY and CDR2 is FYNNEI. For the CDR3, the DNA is TGTGCCAGCAGGAGGGGACCCGCCGGAAACACCATATATTTT. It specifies CASRRGPAGNTIYF.

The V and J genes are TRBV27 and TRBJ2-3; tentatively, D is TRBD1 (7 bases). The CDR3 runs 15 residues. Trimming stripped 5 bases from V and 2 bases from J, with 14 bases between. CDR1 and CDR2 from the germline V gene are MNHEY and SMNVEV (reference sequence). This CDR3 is CASSLQGGNTDTQYF. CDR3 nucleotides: TGTGCCAGCAGTCTTCAGGGGGGAAACACAGATACGCAGTATTTT.

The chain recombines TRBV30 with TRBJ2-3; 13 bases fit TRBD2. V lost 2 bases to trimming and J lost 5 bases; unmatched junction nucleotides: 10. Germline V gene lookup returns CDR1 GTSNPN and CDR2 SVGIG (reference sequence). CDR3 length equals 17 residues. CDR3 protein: CAWSRERTSGGKDTQYF. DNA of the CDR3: TGTGCCTGGAGTCGAGAACGGACTAGCGGGGGAAAAGATACGCAGTATTTT.

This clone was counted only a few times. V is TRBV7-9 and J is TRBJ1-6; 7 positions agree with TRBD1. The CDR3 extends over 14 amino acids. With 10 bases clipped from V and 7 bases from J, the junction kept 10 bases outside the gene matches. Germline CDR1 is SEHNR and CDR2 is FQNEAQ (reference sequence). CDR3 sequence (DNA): TGTGCCACAGGGGGGGGGACTCTCAATTCACCCCTCCACTTT. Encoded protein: CATGGGTLNSPLHF.

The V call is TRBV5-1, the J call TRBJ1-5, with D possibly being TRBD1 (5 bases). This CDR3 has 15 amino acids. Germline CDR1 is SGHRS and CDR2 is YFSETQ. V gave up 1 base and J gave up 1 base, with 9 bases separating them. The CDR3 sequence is CASSLRGVSNQPQHF. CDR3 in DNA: TGCGCCAGCAGCTTGAGGGGAGTAAGCAATCAGCCCCAGCATTTT.

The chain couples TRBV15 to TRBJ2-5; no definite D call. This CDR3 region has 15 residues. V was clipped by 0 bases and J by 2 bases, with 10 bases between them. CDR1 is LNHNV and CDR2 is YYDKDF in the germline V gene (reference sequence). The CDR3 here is CATSRDLASQETQYF. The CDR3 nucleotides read TGTGCCACCAGCAGAGATCTGGCTAGTCAAGAGACCCAGTACTTC.

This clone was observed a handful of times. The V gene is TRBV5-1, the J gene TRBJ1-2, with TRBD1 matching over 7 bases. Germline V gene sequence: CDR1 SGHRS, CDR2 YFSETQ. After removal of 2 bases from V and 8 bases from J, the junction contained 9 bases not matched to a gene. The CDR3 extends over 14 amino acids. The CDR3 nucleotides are TGCGCCAGCAGCTTAGGGGGCGCGGAGGTCGGCTACACCTTC. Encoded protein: CASSLGGAEVGYTF.

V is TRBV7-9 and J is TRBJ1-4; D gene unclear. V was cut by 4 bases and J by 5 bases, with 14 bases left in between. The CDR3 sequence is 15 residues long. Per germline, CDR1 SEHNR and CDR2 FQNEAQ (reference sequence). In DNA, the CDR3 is TGTGCCAGCAGCTCCCAGGTGGGCCCGAATGAAAAACTGTTTTTT. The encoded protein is CASSSQVGPNEKLFF.

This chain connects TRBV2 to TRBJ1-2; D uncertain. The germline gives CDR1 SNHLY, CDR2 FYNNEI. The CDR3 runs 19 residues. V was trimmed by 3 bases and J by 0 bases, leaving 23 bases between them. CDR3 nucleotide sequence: TGTGCCAGCAGTGATAGGACCGGGATGTTGCCCCCCGCTAACTATGGCTACACCTTC. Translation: CASSDRTGMLPPANYGYTF.

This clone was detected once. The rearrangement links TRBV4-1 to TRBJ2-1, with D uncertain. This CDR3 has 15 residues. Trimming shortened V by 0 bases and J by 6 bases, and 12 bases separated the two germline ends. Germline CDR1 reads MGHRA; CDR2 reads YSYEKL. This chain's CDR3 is CASSQEGRYLNEQFF. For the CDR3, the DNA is TGCGCCAGCAGCCAAGAAGGCAGATATCTCAATGAGCAGTTCTTC.

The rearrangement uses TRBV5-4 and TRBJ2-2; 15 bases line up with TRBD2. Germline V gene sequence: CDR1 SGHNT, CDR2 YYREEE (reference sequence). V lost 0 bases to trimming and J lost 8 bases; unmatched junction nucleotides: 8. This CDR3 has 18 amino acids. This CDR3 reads CASSLAGLAGGDVGELFF. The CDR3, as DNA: TGTGCCAGCAGCTTGGCCGGACTAGCGGGGGGGGATGTAGGGGAGCTGTTTTTT. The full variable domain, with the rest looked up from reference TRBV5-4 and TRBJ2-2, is ETGVTQSPTHLIKTRGQQVTLRCSSQSGHNTVSWYQQALGQGPQFIFQYYREEENGRGNFPPRFSGLQFPNYSSELNVNALELDDSALYLCASSLAGLAGGDVGELFFGEGSRLTVL.

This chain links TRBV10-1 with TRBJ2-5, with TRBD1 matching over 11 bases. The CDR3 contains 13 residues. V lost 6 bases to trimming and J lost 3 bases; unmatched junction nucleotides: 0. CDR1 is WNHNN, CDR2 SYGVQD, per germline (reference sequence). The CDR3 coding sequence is TGCGCCAGCAGGGGACAGGGGGAAGAGACCCAGTACTTC. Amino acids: CASRGQGEETQYF.

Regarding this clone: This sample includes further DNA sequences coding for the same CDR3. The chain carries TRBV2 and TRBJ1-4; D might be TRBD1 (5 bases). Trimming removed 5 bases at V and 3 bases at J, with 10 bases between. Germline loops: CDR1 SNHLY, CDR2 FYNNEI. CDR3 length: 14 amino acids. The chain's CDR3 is CASSSRGANEKLFF. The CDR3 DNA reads TGTGCCAGCAGTTCACGGGGGGCTAATGAAAAACTGTTTTTT.

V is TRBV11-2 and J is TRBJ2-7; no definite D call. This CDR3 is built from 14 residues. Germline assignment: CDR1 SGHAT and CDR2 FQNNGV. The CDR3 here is CASSPAPDLRVVDV. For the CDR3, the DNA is TGTGCCAGCAGCCCGGCTCCCGACCTACGAGTGGTGGACGTC.

The CDR3 spells CASSDPGQGNTIYF. The CDR3 nucleotides read TGCGCCAGCAGCGATCCGGGACAGGGAAACACCATATATTTT. The chain employs TRBV10-1 and TRBJ1-3; the match to TRBD1 covers 7 bases. J was trimmed by 4 bases and V by 6 bases; bases with no gene match: 6. The length of the CDR3 is 14 residues. Germline V lookup: CDR1 WNHNN, CDR2 SYGVQD (reference sequence).

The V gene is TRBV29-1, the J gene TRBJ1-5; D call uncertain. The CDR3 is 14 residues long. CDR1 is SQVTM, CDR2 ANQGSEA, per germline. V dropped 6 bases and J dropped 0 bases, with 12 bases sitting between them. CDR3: CSVILPDSNQPQHF. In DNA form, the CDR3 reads TGCAGCGTGATTCTCCCCGATAGCAATCAGCCCCAGCATTTT. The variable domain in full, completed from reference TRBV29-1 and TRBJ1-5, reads SAVISQKPSRDICQRGTSLTIQCQVDSQVTMMFWYRQQPGQSLTLIATANQGSEATYESGFVIDKFPISRPNLTFSTLTVSNMSPEDSSIYLCSVILPDSNQPQHFGDGTRLSIL.

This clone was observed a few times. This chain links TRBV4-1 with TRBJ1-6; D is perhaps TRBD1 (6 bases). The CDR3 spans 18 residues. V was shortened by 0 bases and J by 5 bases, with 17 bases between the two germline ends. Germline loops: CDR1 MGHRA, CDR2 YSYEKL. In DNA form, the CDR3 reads TGCGCCAGCAGCCAAGAGCCCGTCGGGGGCCCTAATAATTCACCCCTCCACTTT. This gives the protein CASSQEPVGGPNNSPLHF.

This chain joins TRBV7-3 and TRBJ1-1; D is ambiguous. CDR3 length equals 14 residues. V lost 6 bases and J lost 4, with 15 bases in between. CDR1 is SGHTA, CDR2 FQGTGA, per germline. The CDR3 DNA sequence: TGTGCCAGCAGTTATGCAGGCCCTACCACTGAAGCTTTCTTT. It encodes CASSYAGPTTEAFF.

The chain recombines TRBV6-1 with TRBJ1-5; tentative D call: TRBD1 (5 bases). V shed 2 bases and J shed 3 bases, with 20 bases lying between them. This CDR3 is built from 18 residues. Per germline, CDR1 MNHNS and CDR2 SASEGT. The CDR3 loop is CASSELFQGSRNNQPQHF. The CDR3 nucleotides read TGTGCCAGCAGTGAATTGTTCCAGGGATCGAGGAACAATCAGCCCCAGCATTTT.

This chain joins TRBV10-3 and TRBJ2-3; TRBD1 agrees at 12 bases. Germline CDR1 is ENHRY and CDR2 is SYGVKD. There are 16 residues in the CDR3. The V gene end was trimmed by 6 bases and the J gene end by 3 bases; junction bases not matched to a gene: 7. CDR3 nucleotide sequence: TGTGCCATCAGCCCGGGACAGGGGGCGAGGACAGATACGCAGTATTTT. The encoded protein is CAISPGQGARTDTQYF.

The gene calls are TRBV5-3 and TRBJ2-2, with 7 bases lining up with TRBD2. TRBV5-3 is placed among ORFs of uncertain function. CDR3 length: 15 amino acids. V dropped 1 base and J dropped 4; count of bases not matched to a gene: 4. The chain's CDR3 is CARSLSLASTGELFF. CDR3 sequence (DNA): TGTGCCAGAAGCTTGTCACTAGCGAGCACCGGGGAGCTGTTTTTT.

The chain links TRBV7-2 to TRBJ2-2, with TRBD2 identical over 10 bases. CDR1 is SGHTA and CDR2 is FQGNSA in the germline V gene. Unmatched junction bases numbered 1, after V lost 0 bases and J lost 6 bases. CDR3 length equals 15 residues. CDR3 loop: CASSLAAGGAGELFF. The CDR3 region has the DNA TGTGCCAGCAGCTTAGCAGCGGGGGGGGCCGGGGAGCTGTTTTTT.

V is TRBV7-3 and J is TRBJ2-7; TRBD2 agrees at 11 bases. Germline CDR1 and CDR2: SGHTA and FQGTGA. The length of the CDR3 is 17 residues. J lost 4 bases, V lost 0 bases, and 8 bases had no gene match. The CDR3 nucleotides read TGTGCCAGCAGCTTAACGGGGCTAGCGGGGGGCCGGTACGAGCAGTACTTC. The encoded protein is CASSLTGLAGGRYEQYF.

The CDR3 coding sequence is TGTGCCAGCAGTTTGCTGGATCAGGCAGATACGCAGTATTTT. It yields the protein CASSLLDQADTQYF. The V and J genes are TRBV27 and TRBJ2-3, with D unresolved. V was trimmed by 3 bases and J by 4 bases, leaving 11 bases between them. The CDR3 is 14 amino acids. Germline V gene data show CDR1 as MNHEY and CDR2 as SMNVEV (reference sequence).

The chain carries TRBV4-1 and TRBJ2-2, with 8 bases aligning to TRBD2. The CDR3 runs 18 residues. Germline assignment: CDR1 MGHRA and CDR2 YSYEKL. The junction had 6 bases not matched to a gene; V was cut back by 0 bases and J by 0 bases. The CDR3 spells CASSQDLTAGANTGELFF. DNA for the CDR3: TGCGCCAGCAGCCAAGATCTTACAGCGGGGGCGAACACCGGGGAGCTGTTTTTT.